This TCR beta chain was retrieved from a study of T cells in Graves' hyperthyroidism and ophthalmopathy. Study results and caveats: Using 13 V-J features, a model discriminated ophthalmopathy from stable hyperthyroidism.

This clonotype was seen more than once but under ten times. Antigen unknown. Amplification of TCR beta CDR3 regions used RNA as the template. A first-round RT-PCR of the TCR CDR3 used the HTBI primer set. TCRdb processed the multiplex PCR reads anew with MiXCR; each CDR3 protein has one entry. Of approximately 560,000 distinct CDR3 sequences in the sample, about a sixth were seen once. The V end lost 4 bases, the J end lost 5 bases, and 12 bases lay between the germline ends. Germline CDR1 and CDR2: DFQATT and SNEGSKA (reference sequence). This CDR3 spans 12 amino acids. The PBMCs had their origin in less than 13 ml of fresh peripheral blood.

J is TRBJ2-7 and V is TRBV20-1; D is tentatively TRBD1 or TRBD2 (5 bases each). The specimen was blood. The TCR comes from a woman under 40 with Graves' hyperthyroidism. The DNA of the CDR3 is TGCAGTGCTAAGGTCAGGGACCACGAGCAGTACTTC. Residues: CSAKVRDHEQYF.